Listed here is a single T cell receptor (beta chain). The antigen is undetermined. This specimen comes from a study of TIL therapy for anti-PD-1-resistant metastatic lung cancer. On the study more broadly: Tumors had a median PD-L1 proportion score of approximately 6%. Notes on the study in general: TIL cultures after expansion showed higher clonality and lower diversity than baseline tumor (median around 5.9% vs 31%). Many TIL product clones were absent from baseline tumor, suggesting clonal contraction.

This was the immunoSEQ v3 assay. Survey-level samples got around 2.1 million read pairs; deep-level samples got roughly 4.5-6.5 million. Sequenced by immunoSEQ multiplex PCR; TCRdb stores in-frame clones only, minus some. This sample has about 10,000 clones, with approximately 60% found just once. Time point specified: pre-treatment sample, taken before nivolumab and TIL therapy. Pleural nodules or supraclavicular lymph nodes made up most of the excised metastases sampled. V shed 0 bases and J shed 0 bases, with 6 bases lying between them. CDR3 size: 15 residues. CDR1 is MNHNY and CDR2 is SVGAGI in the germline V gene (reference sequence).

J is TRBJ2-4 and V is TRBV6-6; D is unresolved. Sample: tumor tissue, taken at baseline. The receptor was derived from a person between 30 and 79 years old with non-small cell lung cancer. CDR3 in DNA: TGTGCCAGCAGTTACTCGGGTTTAGCCAAAAACATTCAGTACTTC. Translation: CASSYSGLAKNIQYF.